Presented here are 30 T cell receptor beta chains from one specimen sequenced in a study of T-cell reconstitution after alpha-beta-depleted transplantation in children. A TCRbeta library incorporating unique molecular identifiers was prepared. TCRdb reanalysed the PCR reads using MiXCR and keeps one entry per CDR3 protein. Of a few hundred thousand distinct CDR3 sequences in the sample, approximately 10% were seen once. Specimen: PBMCs from the stem cell graft donor, collected from the stem cell graft. The origin of the receptors is a human donor who donated a stem cell graft to a child with acute lymphoblastic leukemia.

The DNA of the CDR3 is TGTGCCAGCAGAGGGCCTACTAGCGGGTACAATGAGCAGTTCTTC. Translated: CASRGPTSGYNEQFF. This chain joins TRBV7-9 and TRBJ2-1; 9 bases are shared with TRBD2. Unmatched junction bases numbered 7, after V lost 6 bases and J lost 4 bases. Germline loops: CDR1 SEHNR, CDR2 FQNEAQ (reference sequence). This CDR3 has 15 residues.

This clonotype has just a few counts. This rearrangement joins TRBV4-1 to TRBJ1-5; D is unresolved. The V gene's germline CDR1 is MGHRA and CDR2 YSYEKL. The germline V and J ends were trimmed by 3 bases and 3 bases, with 6 bases remaining between them. The CDR3 covers 13 residues. The CDR3 coding sequence is TGCGCCAGCAGCCAGGTAATCAATCAGCCCCAGCATTTT. Translating it yields CASSQVINQPQHF.

The genes are TRBV4-3 and TRBJ1-5; possibly TRBD1 for D (5 bases). Trimming shortened V by 0 bases and J by 6 bases, and 12 bases separated the two germline ends. Germline V CDR1 and CDR2: LGHNA, YSLEER. CDR3 length: 15 residues. CDR3 bases: TGCGCCAGCAGCCAAGATACTGGGGGACGTCAGCCCCAGCATTTT. Residues: CASSQDTGGRQPQHF.

A word on this clonotype: The junction does not match germline at one end; this may be a read error. CDR3 protein: CASSFQNTDAFF. CDR3 nucleotide sequence: TGTGCCAGCAGCTTTCAGAACACTGACGCTTTCTTT. The rearrangement uses TRBV7-9 and TRBJ1-1, with D hard to call. The CDR3 runs 12 residues. In germline, CDR1 is SEHNR, CDR2 FQNEAQ (reference sequence).

The chain has TRBV7-8 and TRBJ2-3; 10 bases are shared with TRBD2. The CDR3 has 16 amino acids. Germline CDR1 is SGHVS and CDR2 is FQNEAQ. Trimming took 5 bases from V and 4 from J; bases not matched to a gene: 9. The CDR3 DNA is TGTGCCAGCAGCCGGTGGACTAGCGGATTCGCAGATACGCAGTATTTT. This translates into CASSRWTSGFADTQYF.

This clonotype was seen at least ten times. The V gene is TRBV4-2, the J gene TRBJ2-7, with 10 bases matching TRBD1. V lost 3 bases to trimming and J lost 6 bases; unmatched junction nucleotides: 11. The CDR3 length is 16 residues. The germline CDR1 and CDR2 sequences are LGHNA and YNFKEQ. CDR3 DNA sequence: TGTGCCAGCAGCCAGCAGGGGGACAGGGGCCTCGTCGAGCAGTACTTC. This sequence encodes CASSQQGDRGLVEQYF.

This clonotype was detected a few times. Here the CDR3 DNA reads TGTGCCAGCAGCCGGGACGGGAGCAAGCTGTTTTTT. The encoded protein is CASSRDGSKLFF. The rearrangement joins TRBV5-5 to TRBJ2-2; TRBD2 might be the D (6 bases). Germline V gene data show CDR1 as SGHKS and CDR2 as YYEKEE (reference sequence). V was pared by 4 bases and J by 12 bases, with 13 bases between. The CDR3 consists of 12 residues.

This clonotype was counted at least ten times. The chain carries TRBV9 and TRBJ2-2; D perhaps matches TRBD2 (6 bases). This CDR3 has 16 amino acids. V was shortened by 0 bases and J by 7 bases, with 16 bases between the two germline ends. Germline V gene data show CDR1 as SGDLS and CDR2 as YYNGEE. For the CDR3, the DNA is TGTGCCAGCAGCGTAGCTGTCGGGAGCCGAGTCGGGGAGCTGTTTTTT. It translates to CASSVAVGSRVGELFF. Filled out from reference TRBV9 and TRBJ2-2, the complete variable domain reads DSGVTQTPKHLITATGQRVTLRCSPRSGDLSVYWYQQSLDQGLQFLIQYYNGEERAKGNILERFSAQQFPDLHSELNLSSLELGDSALYFCASSVAVGSRVGELFFGEGSRLTVL.

This clonotype has a count of ten or more. The chain combines TRBV6-5 with TRBJ2-3; tentatively, D is TRBD2 (6 bases). V lost 3 bases and J 3 bases, leaving 10 bases between the germline ends. There are 14 residues in the CDR3. Germline V CDR1 and CDR2: MNHEY, SVGAGI. In nucleotides, the CDR3 is TGTGCCAGCAGTTATTCCCGGGGGACAGATACGCAGTATTTT. It codes for CASSYSRGTDTQYF.

This chain connects TRBV2 to TRBJ1-1, with no clear D. The CDR3 is 11 residues long. V was clipped by 3 bases and J by 7 bases, with 6 bases between them. The V gene's germline CDR1 is SNHLY and CDR2 FYNNEI. The CDR3 reads CASSERSEAFF. In DNA form, the CDR3 reads TGTGCCAGCAGTGAGAGGAGTGAAGCTTTCTTT.

In regard to this clonotype: This could be a read error, since a much larger clone is one nucleotide away. The chain couples TRBV20-1 to TRBJ2-1; perhaps TRBD1 as D (5 bases). The CDR3 length is 16 residues. Per germline, CDR1 DFQATT and CDR2 SNEGSKA (reference sequence). The CDR3 loop reads CCARGGNRHDYNEQFF. The CDR3 bases are TGCTGTGCTAGGGGCGGAAACCGACACGATTACAATGAGCAGTTCTTC.

The chain recombines TRBV7-9 with TRBJ1-4; 7 nucleotides match TRBD1. Trimming took 5 bases from V and 7 from J; bases not matched to a gene: 7. Germline loops: CDR1 SEHNR, CDR2 FQNEAQ (reference sequence). The CDR3 runs to 14 residues. CDR3 bases: TGTGCCAGCAGCGGCGACAGGGAAAGTGAAAAACTGTTTTTT. Translated, it gives CASSGDRESEKLFF.

The V gene is TRBV7-9, the J gene TRBJ2-1; 10 bases line up with TRBD1. The CDR3 runs to 15 residues. Unmatched junction bases numbered 7, after V lost 4 bases and J lost 7 bases. CDR1 is SEHNR and CDR2 is FQNEAQ in the germline V gene (reference sequence). The CDR3 sequence: CASSWTGGWPNEQFF. The CDR3 DNA is TGTGCCAGCAGCTGGACAGGGGGATGGCCAAATGAGCAGTTCTTC.

This clonotype was seen ten or more times. V is TRBV5-5 and J is TRBJ1-2; D may be TRBD1 (5 bases). V was clipped by 3 bases and J by 8 bases, with 11 bases between them. This CDR3 has 12 amino acids. The germline V gene encodes CDR1 SGHKS and CDR2 YYEKEE (reference sequence). This CDR3 is CASSWDGLGYTF. CDR3 sequence (DNA): TGTGCCAGCAGCTGGGACGGGCTAGGCTACACCTTC.

This clonotype came up a few times. V usage is TRBV24-1 and J usage is TRBJ2-4; 13 nucleotides line up with TRBD2. The CDR3 is 15 residues long. CDR1 and CDR2 (germline): KGHDR, SFDVKD. The V and J ends lost 8 bases and 5 bases, in that order; junction bases with no gene match: 5. CDR3 sequence (DNA): TGTGCCACCACCCGGACTAGCGGGAGAGAAAACATTCAGTACTTC. Protein product: CATTRTSGRENIQYF.

This clonotype occurred a few times. The V call is TRBV7-2, the J call TRBJ2-7; possible D gene TRBD2, 6 bases. CDR1 is SGHTA, CDR2 FQGNSA, per germline. This CDR3 has 13 amino acids. V gave up 1 base and J gave up 4 bases, with 8 bases separating them. The CDR3 is CASSLGGIYEQYF. The DNA of the CDR3 is TGTGCCAGCAGCTTAGGCGGGATTTACGAGCAGTACTTC.

Only a few counts were recorded for this clonotype. As DNA, the CDR3 is TGTGCCAGCAGTTACCTGACGGGCTACACCTTC. This codes for CASSYLTGYTF. The rearrangement joins TRBV12-3 or TRBV12-4 to TRBJ1-2, with no clear D. The CDR3 sequence is 11 residues long. V lost 4 bases and J 8 bases, leaving 8 bases between the germline ends.

The rearrangement uses TRBV5-1 and TRBJ2-1; the D is unclear. The V and J ends lost 1 base and 4 bases respectively, with 9 bases between them. Germline V gives CDR1 SGHRS, CDR2 YFSETQ. The CDR3 runs to 14 residues. CDR3 DNA: TGCGCCAGCAGCTTGCAGTCGGTATACAATGAGCAGTTCTTC. It encodes CASSLQSVYNEQFF.

This clonotype was counted between two and nine times. The rearrangement links TRBV29-1 to TRBJ1-1; D unclear. Germline CDR1 reads SQVTM; CDR2 reads ANQGSEA. The CDR3 contains 14 residues. The V gene lost 6 bases and the J gene lost 4 bases, with 18 bases spanning the gap. Here the CDR3 reads CSVHPQAPGTEAFF. In DNA form, the CDR3 reads TGCAGCGTCCATCCGCAGGCCCCGGGCACTGAAGCTTTCTTT.

Ten or more counts support this clonotype. The chain recombines TRBV7-3 with TRBJ2-2, with 10 bases lining up with TRBD2. V shed 2 bases and J 5 bases; nucleotides not matched to a gene: 5. This CDR3 is 16 amino acids long. Looked up from germline, CDR1 is SGHTA and CDR2 is FQGTGA. CDR3 DNA: TGTGCCAGCAGCTTAGCTAGCGGGAGAGGTACCGGGGAGCTGTTTTTT. Translating gives CASSLASGRGTGELFF.

The chain uses TRBV20-1 and TRBJ2-7, with TRBD2 matching 7 bases. Germline V gives CDR1 DFQATT, CDR2 SNEGSKA (reference sequence). V was pared by 8 bases and J by 6 bases, with 13 bases of the junction left unmatched. The CDR3 is 13 residues long. The CDR3 region has the DNA TGCAGTCCCAACCTAGCGGAGCCTTCCGAGCAGTACTTC. This translates into CSPNLAEPSEQYF.

As concerns this clonotype: Being one base from a much bigger clone, this may be a read error. The rearrangement links TRBV27 to TRBJ2-7; 11 bases fit TRBD2. Germline V CDR1 and CDR2: MNHEY, SMNVEV (reference sequence). The CDR3 sequence is 14 residues long. The CDR3 DNA sequence: TGTGCCAGCAGTTACGGGACTAGCGGCTACGAGCATTACTTC. Amino acid sequence: CASSYGTSGYEHYF.

This clonotype was detected a few times. This chain joins TRBV4-1 and TRBJ2-2; the D call may be TRBD1 or TRBD2 (5 bases each). The germline V and J ends were trimmed by 3 bases and 2 bases, with 10 bases remaining between them. The CDR3 totals 15 residues. Germline assignment: CDR1 MGHRA and CDR2 YSYEKL. This CDR3 is CASSQGPANTGELFF. The CDR3 region has the DNA TGCGCCAGCAGCCAGGGACCAGCAAACACCGGGGAGCTGTTTTTT.

This chain uses TRBV28 with TRBJ2-4, with D perhaps matching TRBD2 (6 bases). Trimming stripped 3 bases from V and 0 bases from J, with 9 bases between. Germline lookup yields CDR1 MDHEN and CDR2 SYDVKM. CDR3 size: 15 residues. CDR3 DNA sequence: TGTGCCAGCAGTTTCACGGGACTAGCCAAAAACATTCAGTACTTC. Translated, it gives CASSFTGLAKNIQYF.

The rearrangement joins TRBV21-1 to TRBJ2-7; TRBD2 was called by the table and not checked on the DNA. TRBV21-1 is deemed a pseudogene. This CDR3 has 16 residues. Here the CDR3 DNA reads TGTGCCAGCAGCAAACAGCCCGGGACTAGACCTAGTGAGCAGTACTTC. Translated, it gives CASSKQPGTRPSEQYF.

This clonotype was detected only a few times. V usage is TRBV4-3 and J usage is TRBJ2-5; the match to TRBD1 covers 9 bases. V lost 3 bases, J lost 2 bases, and 10 bases stayed unmatched. The germline V gene encodes CDR1 LGHNA and CDR2 YSLEER. The CDR3 is made up of 17 amino acids. CDR3 protein: CASSHLHHRGPQETQYF. CDR3 bases: TGCGCCAGCAGCCATCTACACCACAGGGGGCCGCAAGAGACCCAGTACTTC.

V gene TRBV30 combines with J gene TRBJ2-1, with unresolved D. V gave up 0 bases and J gave up 5 bases, with 5 bases separating them. The CDR3 is 12 residues long. Germline V gene sequence: CDR1 GTSNPN, CDR2 SVGIG (reference sequence). CDR3 nucleotide sequence: TGTGCCTGGAGTGTCTTAAACAATGAGCAGTTCTTC. Protein sequence: CAWSVLNNEQFF.

Worth noting for this clonotype: Its ends do not fully match the called genes, so a read error is possible. In DNA, the CDR3 is TGTGCCAGCAGCTTAAGATCCGGCAGGTTAAGGGAGACCCATTACTTC. Its protein product is CASSLRSGRLRETHYF. The chain links TRBV7-6 to TRBJ2-5; D may be TRBD2 (5 bases). The CDR3 length is 16 residues. CDR1 and CDR2 from the germline V gene are SGHVS and FNYEAQ.

The chain joins TRBV4-1 to TRBJ1-5; D unclear. Germline assignment: CDR1 MGHRA and CDR2 YSYEKL. The CDR3 extends over 15 amino acids. Trimming took off 6 bases at V and 7 bases at J, with 19 bases between the two ends. The CDR3 DNA sequence: TGCGCCAGCAGACTTAGTCTAGCCGCCGGACAGCCCCAGCATTTT. As protein: CASRLSLAAGQPQHF.

This clonotype occurred many times. An end of the junction does not agree with germline; a read error may underlie this. The chain recombines TRBV5-1 with TRBJ1-1; no definite D call. The CDR3 consists of 13 residues. Germline V lookup: CDR1 SGHRS, CDR2 YFSETQ. Here the CDR3 reads CASSLAVNTEAFF. The DNA for the CDR3 is TGTGCCAGCAGCTTAGCGGTGAACACTGAAGCTTTCTTT. Supplemented by reference TRBV5-1 and TRBJ1-1, the full variable domain reads KAGVTQTPRYLIKTRGQQVTLSCSPISGHRSVSWYQQTPGQGLQFLFEYFSETQRNKGNFPGRFSGRQFSNSRSEMNVSTLELGDSALYLCASSLAVNTEAFFGQGTRLTVV.